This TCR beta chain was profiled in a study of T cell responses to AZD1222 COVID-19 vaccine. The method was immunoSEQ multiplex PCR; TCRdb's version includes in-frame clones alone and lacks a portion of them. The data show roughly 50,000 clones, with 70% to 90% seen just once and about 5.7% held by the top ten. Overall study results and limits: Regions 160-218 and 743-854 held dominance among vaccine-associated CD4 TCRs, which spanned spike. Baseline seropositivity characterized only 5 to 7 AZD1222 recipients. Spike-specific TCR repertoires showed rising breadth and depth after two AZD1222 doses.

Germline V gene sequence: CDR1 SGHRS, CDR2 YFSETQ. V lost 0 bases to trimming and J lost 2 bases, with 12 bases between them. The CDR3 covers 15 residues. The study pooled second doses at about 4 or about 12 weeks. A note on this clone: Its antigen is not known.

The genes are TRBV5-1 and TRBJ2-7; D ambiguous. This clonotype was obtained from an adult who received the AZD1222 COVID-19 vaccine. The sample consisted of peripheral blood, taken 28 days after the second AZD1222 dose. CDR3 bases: TGCGCCAGCAGCTTGGCAGGTCCAGGTACCTACGAGCAGTACTTC. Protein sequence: CASSLAGPGTYEQYF.